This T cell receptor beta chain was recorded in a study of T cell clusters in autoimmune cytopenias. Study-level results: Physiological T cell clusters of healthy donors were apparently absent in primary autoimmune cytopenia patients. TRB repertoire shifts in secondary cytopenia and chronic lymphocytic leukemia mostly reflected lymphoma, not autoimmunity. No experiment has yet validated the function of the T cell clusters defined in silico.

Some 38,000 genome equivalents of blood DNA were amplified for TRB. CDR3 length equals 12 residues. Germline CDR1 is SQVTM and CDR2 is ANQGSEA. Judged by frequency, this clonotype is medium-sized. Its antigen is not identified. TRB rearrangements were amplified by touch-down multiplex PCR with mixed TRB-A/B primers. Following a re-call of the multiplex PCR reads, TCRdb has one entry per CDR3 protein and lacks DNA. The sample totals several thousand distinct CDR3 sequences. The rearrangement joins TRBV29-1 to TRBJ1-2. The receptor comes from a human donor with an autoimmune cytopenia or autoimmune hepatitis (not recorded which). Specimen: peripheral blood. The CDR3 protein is CSVPRGTYGYTF.